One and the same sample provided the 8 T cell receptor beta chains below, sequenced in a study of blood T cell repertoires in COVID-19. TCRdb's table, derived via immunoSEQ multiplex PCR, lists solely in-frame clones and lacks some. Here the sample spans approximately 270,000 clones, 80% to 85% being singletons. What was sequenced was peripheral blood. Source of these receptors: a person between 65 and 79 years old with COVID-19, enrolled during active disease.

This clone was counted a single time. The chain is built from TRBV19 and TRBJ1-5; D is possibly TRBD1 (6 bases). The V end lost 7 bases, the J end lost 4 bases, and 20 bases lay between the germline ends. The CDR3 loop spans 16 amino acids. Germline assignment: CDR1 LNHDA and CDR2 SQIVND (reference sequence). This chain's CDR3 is CASTMGALLINQPQHF. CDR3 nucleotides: TGTGCCAGTACAATGGGGGCCCTACTGATTAATCAGCCCCAGCATTTT.

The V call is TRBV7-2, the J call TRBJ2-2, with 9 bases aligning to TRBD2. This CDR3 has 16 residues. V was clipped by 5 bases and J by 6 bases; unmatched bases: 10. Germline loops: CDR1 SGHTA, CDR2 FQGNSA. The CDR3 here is CASSPQVLAGSGELFF. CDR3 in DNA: TGTGCCAGCAGCCCGCAGGTGCTAGCGGGGTCCGGGGAGCTGTTTTTT. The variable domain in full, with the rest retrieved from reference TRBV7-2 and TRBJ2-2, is GAGVSQSPSNKVTEKGKDVELRCDPISGHTALYWYRQSLGQGLEFLIYFQGNSAPDKSGLPSDRFSAERTGGSVSTLTIQRTQQEDSAVYLCASSPQVLAGSGELFFGEGSRLTVL.

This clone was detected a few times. The CDR3 DNA is TGCAGTGCTAGTTGGACAGGGATATACAATGAGCAGTTCTTC. Protein product: CSASWTGIYNEQFF. The chain links TRBV20-1 to TRBJ2-1; 8 nucleotides line up with TRBD1. Germline CDR1 and CDR2: DFQATT and SNEGSKA (reference sequence). There are 14 residues in the CDR3. V shed 3 bases, J shed 4 bases, and the junction held 5 bases outside the gene matches.

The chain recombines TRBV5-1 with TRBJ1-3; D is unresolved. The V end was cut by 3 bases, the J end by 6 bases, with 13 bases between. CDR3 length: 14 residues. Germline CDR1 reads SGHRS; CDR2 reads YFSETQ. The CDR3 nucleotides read TGCGCCAGCAGCTCCGACGGGTCGACAAACACCATATATTTT. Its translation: CASSSDGSTNTIYF.

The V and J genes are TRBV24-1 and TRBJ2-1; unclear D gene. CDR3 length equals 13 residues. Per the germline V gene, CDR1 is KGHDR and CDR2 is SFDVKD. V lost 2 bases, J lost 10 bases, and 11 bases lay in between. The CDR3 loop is CATSDYLETEQFF. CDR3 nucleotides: TGTGCCACCAGTGATTATTTAGAAACCGAGCAGTTCTTC.

The CDR3 nucleotides read TGTGCCAGTAGTGAACAGGGACAGGCGTCGCCTCCCTACGAGCAGTACTTC. It translates to CASSEQGQASPPYEQYF. The chain has TRBV19 and TRBJ2-7, with TRBD1 matching 8 bases. Germline loops: CDR1 LNHDA, CDR2 SQIVND (reference sequence). CDR3 size: 17 residues. With V trimmed by 5 bases and J by 2 bases, 14 bases remained unmatched.

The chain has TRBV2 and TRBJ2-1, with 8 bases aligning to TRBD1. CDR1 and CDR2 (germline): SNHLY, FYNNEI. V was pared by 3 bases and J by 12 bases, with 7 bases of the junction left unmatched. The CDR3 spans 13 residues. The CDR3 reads CASSEDRAIVQFF. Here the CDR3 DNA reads TGTGCCAGCAGTGAGGACAGGGCTATTGTGCAGTTCTTC.

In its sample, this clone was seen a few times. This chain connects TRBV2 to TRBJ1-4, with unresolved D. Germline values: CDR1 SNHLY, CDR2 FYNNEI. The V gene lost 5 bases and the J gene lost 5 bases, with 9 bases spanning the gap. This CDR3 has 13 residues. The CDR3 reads CASSNRLNEKLFF. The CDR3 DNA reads TGTGCCAGCAGTAACAGATTAAATGAAAAACTGTTTTTT.